This T cell receptor beta chain was documented in a study of response to subunit inactivated influenza vaccine. The germline V gene has CDR1 SQVTM and CDR2 ANQGSEA. The CDR3 length is 11 residues. Deletions cut 4 bases from V and 10 bases from J, with 11 bases between. This clonotype came up a few times. TCRdb independently ran MiXCR on the RT-PCR reads; one entry per CDR3 protein. The sample consists of 530,000 or so distinct CDR3 sequences, approximately 12% of them appearing once. Sequencing used PBMCs from blood, obtained on the day of vaccination. This sequence was found in a man in his fifties who received an inactivated influenza vaccine. The J gene is TRBJ2-1, the V gene TRBV29-1; D might be TRBD2 (6 bases). CDR3 region: CSVVREKEQFF. CDR3 sequence (DNA): TGCAGCGTTGTCCGGGAGAAAGAGCAGTTCTTC.